One sample yielded the 9 T cell receptor beta chains listed below, sequenced in a study of T-cell reconstitution after alpha-beta-depleted transplantation in children. Unique molecular identifiers were built into the TCRbeta library. TCRdb passed the PCR reads through MiXCR, listing each CDR3 protein once. The sample lists 84,000 or so distinct CDR3 sequences; 15% to 19% were seen once. The specimen comprised PBMCs, mostly from graft donor cells, sampled 180 days after TCRalphabeta/CD19-depleted stem cell transplant. These receptors all stem from a male patient between 2 and 10 years old who had a stem cell transplant for acute lymphoblastic leukemia, so the T cells may come from the graft donor.

This clonotype was counted only a few times. V is TRBV6-5 and J is TRBJ2-1; 7 bases map to TRBD2. With 0 bases clipped from V and 0 bases from J, the junction kept 8 bases outside the gene matches. CDR1 and CDR2 (germline): MNHEY, SVGAGI. The CDR3 sequence is 18 residues long. CDR3 DNA sequence: TGTGCCAGCAGTTACTCGAGACTAGCCCCTAGCTCCTACAATGAGCAGTTCTTC. Its translation is CASSYSRLAPSSYNEQFF.

The chain couples TRBV7-8 to TRBJ2-1; tentative D call: TRBD1 (6 bases). Germline assignment: CDR1 SGHVS and CDR2 FQNEAQ. Trimming took 5 bases from V and 0 from J, leaving 11 bases between them. The CDR3 covers 15 residues. The CDR3 nucleotides are TGTGCCAGCAGCGCTCACAGGGACTCCTACAATGAGCAGTTCTTC. It yields the protein CASSAHRDSYNEQFF. The full variable domain, its missing parts supplied by reference TRBV7-8 and TRBJ2-1, is GAGVSQSPRYKVAKRGQDVALRCDPISGHVSLFWYQQALGQGPEFLTYFQNEAQLDKSGLPSDRFFAERPEGSVSTLKIQRTQQEDSAVYLCASSAHRDSYNEQFFGPGTRLTVL.

The chain joins TRBV20-1 to TRBJ1-2; 10 positions match TRBD1. With 3 bases clipped from V and 8 bases from J, the junction kept 12 bases outside the gene matches. The germline gives CDR1 DFQATT, CDR2 SNEGSKA (reference sequence). CDR3 length equals 15 residues. CDR3 amino acids: CSASSDRGHRDGYTF. For the CDR3, the DNA is TGCAGTGCTAGCAGCGACAGGGGGCACAGAGACGGCTACACCTTC.

This clonotype was detected a few times. The rearrangement joins TRBV3-1 to TRBJ1-5; tentatively, D is TRBD1 (6 bases). The CDR3 is 15 residues long. Germline V CDR1 and CDR2: LGHDT, YNNKEL (reference sequence). The V end was cut by 3 bases, the J end by 0 bases, with 9 bases between. The CDR3 sequence: CASSHNRASNQPQHF. CDR3 in DNA: TGTGCCAGCAGCCACAACAGGGCTAGCAATCAGCCCCAGCATTTT.

The chain uses TRBV19 and TRBJ1-5; D not certain. With 0 bases removed from V and 4 bases from J, the gap between germline ends came to 7 bases. The CDR3 spans 14 residues. Per germline, CDR1 LNHDA and CDR2 SQIVND (reference sequence). The CDR3 DNA follows: TGTGCCAGTAGTATAGACAGCAGGAATCAGCCCCAGCATTTT. Residues: CASSIDSRNQPQHF.

The chain has TRBV7-2 and TRBJ2-7, with TRBD1 matching 10 bases. CDR1 is SGHTA, CDR2 FQGNSA, per germline. Germline trimming cut 5 bases from V and 5 bases from J; bases unmatched to any gene: 3. This CDR3 region has 13 residues. CDR3 coding DNA: TGTGCCAGCAGCCGGGACAGGGGCCACGAGCAGTACTTC. Residues: CASSRDRGHEQYF.

This clonotype showed up just a few times. J is TRBJ2-4 and V is TRBV3-1, with a possible D match to TRBD2 (6 bases). This CDR3 comprises 11 residues. Trimming removed 4 bases from V and 16 bases from J, with 14 bases in between. Germline V gives CDR1 LGHDT, CDR2 YNNKEL (reference sequence). The DNA of the CDR3 is TGTGCCAGCAGCCTAGACGGGGAGGTATACTTC. Translating it yields CASSLDGEVYF.

The rearrangement joins TRBV7-2 to TRBJ2-7; D remains ambiguous. This CDR3 spans 13 amino acids. Germline V gives CDR1 SGHTA, CDR2 FQGNSA. The V end lost 1 base, the J end lost 9 bases, and 13 bases lay between the germline ends. The CDR3 DNA sequence: TGTGCCAGCAGCTTAGAGGTCGGGCACGGGCAGTACTTC. Protein product: CASSLEVGHGQYF.

The rearrangement links TRBV6-5 to TRBJ1-2; D unresolved. Trimming cost V 7 bases and J 5 bases, with 11 bases left between them. The germline V gene has CDR1 MNHEY and CDR2 SVGAGI. This CDR3 is built from 12 residues. The CDR3 reads CASTPSGYGYTF. The CDR3 nucleotides are TGTGCCAGCACTCCCTCGGGGTATGGCTACACCTTC.